This record covers a single TCR beta chain. The protocol was immunoSEQ multiplex PCR, while the TCRdb copy is restricted to in-frame clones and leaves out a portion. Here the sample spans approximately 89,000 clones, 85% being singletons. The record originates from a study of blood T cell repertoires in COVID-19. Looking at the study overall: Sites across the United States, Italy and Spain contributed samples from acute and convalescent COVID-19.

Germline assignment: CDR1 KGHDR and CDR2 SFDVKD. Between the trimmed V and J ends, which lost 4 bases and 4 bases, there was a span of 9 bases. This CDR3 is built from 13 residues. This chain joins TRBV24-1 and TRBJ1-2; possibly TRBD1 for D (5 bases). Sequencing was done on a sample of peripheral blood. This clonotype was sampled from a woman between 65 and 79 years old with active or convalescent COVID-19. DNA for the CDR3: TGTGCCACCAGTGACGACAGACCCTATGGCTACACCTTC. Its translation is CATSDDRPYGYTF.